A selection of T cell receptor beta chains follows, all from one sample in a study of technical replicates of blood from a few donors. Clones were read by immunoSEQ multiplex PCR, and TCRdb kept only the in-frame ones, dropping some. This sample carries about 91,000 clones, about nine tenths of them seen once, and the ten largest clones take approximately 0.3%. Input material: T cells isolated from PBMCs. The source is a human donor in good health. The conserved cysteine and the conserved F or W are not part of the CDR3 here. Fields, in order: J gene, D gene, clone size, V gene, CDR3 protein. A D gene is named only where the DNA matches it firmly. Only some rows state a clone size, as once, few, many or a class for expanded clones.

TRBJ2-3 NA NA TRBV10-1 ASSHPPRTDTDTQY
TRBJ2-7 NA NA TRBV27 ASSLGQSAYEQY
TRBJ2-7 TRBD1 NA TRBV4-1 ASSLGTGGSYEQY
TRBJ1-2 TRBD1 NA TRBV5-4 ASRLDRGLDGYT
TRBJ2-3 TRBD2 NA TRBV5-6 ASSPLAGASDTQY
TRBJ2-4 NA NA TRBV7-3 ASSLTRGQPRLAKNIQY
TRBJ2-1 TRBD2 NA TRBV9 ASSVLLAGANEQF
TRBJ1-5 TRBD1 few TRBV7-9 ATGDQPQH
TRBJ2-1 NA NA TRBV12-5 ASGFLVSSYNEQF
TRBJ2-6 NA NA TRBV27 ASSPHSGANVLT
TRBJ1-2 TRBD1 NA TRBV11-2 ASSSWTGGPNGYT
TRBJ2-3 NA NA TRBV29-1 SVKAGGGADTQY
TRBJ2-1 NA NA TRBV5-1 ASSATSYNEQF
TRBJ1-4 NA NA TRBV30 AWSRGRALDEKLF
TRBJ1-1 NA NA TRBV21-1 ASGLPEAF
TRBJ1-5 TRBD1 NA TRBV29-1 SARDRINQPQH
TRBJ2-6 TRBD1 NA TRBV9 ASSEALRGQGQSGANVLT
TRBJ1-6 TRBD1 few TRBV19 ASSSRQGYSPLH
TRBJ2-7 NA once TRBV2 ASRTGTSEQY
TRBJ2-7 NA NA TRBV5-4 ASSLGLGGYEQY
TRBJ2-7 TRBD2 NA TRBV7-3 ASSLRRGYEQY
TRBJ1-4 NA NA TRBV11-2 ASSLRGGNNEKLF
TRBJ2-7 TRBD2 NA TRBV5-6 ASSLPSGRHEQY
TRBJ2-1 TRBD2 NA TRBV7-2 ASSLRAGENNEQF
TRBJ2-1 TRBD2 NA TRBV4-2 ASSQTTSGSSYNEQF
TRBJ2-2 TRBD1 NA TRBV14 ASSPPDGRGRPGELF
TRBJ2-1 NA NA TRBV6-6 ASSFEAGEIYEQF
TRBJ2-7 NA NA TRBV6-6 ASTEVNSYEQY
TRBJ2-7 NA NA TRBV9 ASSVADDSSSYEQY
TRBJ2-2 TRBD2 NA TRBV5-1 ASSRTSGNTGELF
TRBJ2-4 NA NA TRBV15 ATSIGTNAPVAKNIQY
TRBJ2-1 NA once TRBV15 ATSKERIGNNEQF
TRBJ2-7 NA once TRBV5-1 ASSLASQGRGEQY
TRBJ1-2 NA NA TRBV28 ASSPPGGIYGYT
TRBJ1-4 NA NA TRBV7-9 ASSSRGPRGNEKLF
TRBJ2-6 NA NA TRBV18 ASSPPNHSGANVLT
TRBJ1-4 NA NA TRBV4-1 ASSLGAGDEKLF
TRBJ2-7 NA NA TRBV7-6 ASSLEGGTPTYEQY
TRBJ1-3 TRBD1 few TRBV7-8 ASSWLGQGSSGNTIY
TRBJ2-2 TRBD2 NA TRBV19 ASTGGVENTGELF